The 26 T cell receptor beta chains reported below all come from one sample, sequenced in a study of blood T cell repertoires in COVID-19. Assay used: immunoSEQ multiplex PCR; TCRdb lists only in-frame clones, some missing. The sample lists approximately 15,000 clones, roughly 89% occurring once. The sequencing input was peripheral blood. These receptors originate from a human donor with active COVID-19. The donor label of this sample is uncertain.

The genes are TRBV19 and TRBJ2-2; perhaps TRBD1 as D (5 bases). Germline V gene data show CDR1 as LNHDA and CDR2 as SQIVND (reference sequence). The V and J ends lost 3 bases and 1 base respectively, with 6 bases between them. This CDR3 region has 14 residues. The CDR3, as DNA: TGTGCCAGTAGTATTACAGGGAACACCGGGGAGCTGTTTTTT. Its translation: CASSITGNTGELFF.

This chain links TRBV29-1 with TRBJ1-1; D remains ambiguous. This CDR3 contains 12 residues. The germline V and J ends were trimmed by 2 bases and 6 bases, with 10 bases remaining between them. CDR1 and CDR2 (germline): SQVTM, ANQGSEA. The DNA of the CDR3 is TGCAGCGTTGAAAGAGGGATATCTGAAGCTTTCTTT. Translation: CSVERGISEAFF.

The rearrangement links TRBV20-1 to TRBJ2-1, with TRBD1 identical over 10 bases. The germline CDR1 and CDR2 sequences are DFQATT and SNEGSKA (reference sequence). With V trimmed by 3 bases and J by 13 bases, 9 bases remained unmatched. The length of the CDR3 is 13 residues. The DNA of the CDR3 is TGCAGTGCTAGTGGACAGGGGGAGCCCTTTCAGTTCTTC. Protein product: CSASGQGEPFQFF.

This clone was counted between two and nine times. This rearrangement joins TRBV5-1 to TRBJ1-1; D is perhaps TRBD1 (6 bases). The V gene lost 4 bases and the J gene lost 1 base, with 17 bases spanning the gap. CDR3 length: 16 amino acids. Germline V CDR1 and CDR2: SGHRS, YFSETQ. The CDR3 DNA sequence: TGCGCCAGCAGCCCGACAGGCGCGGTAGGGAACACTGAAGCTTTCTTT. Amino acid sequence: CASSPTGAVGNTEAFF.

The gene calls are TRBV7-9 and TRBJ1-6, with a weak D call TRBD1 (5 bases). CDR1 and CDR2 (germline): SEHNR, FQNEAQ (reference sequence). The V gene lost 1 base and the J gene lost 10 bases, with 11 bases spanning the gap. The CDR3 runs 14 residues. The CDR3 here is CASSLGTPGSPLHF. CDR3 nucleotide sequence: TGTGCCAGCAGCTTAGGTACCCCAGGGTCACCCCTCCACTTT. The complete variable domain, with remaining parts taken from reference TRBV7-9 and TRBJ1-6, reads DTGVSQNPRHKITKRGQNVTFRCDPISEHNRLYWYRQTLGQGPEFLTYFQNEAQLEKSRLLSDRFSAERPKGSFSTLEIQRTEQGDSAMYLCASSLGTPGSPLHFGNGTRLTVT.

V is TRBV9 and J is TRBJ2-1; the match to TRBD2 covers 7 bases. This CDR3 is 16 amino acids long. Germline V gives CDR1 SGDLS, CDR2 YYNGEE. Losses at the gene ends were 4 bases for V and 7 bases for J; bases not matched to a gene: 14. CDR3 amino acids: CASSPRALQAGNEQFF. The CDR3 nucleotides read TGTGCCAGCAGCCCCCGGGCCCTCCAAGCGGGGAATGAGCAGTTCTTC. Based on the CDR3 plus reference TRBV9 and TRBJ2-1, the full variable domain is DSGVTQTPKHLITATGQRVTLRCSPRSGDLSVYWYQQSLDQGLQFLIQYYNGEERAKGNILERFSAQQFPDLHSELNLSSLELGDSALYFCASSPRALQAGNEQFFGPGTRLTVL.

The chain carries TRBV4-2 and TRBJ2-2; 8 nucleotides align to TRBD2. V lost 0 bases, J lost 4 bases, and 4 bases stayed unmatched. This CDR3 is 16 amino acids long. The germline CDR1 and CDR2 sequences are LGHNA and YNFKEQ. This CDR3 is CASSQDWTSFTGELFF. CDR3 nucleotide sequence: TGTGCCAGCAGCCAAGATTGGACTAGCTTCACCGGGGAGCTGTTTTTT.

The chain is built from TRBV28 and TRBJ2-5, with 7 bases matching TRBD2. V trimming: 11 bases; J trimming: 5 bases; junction bases outside the gene matches: 17. The CDR3 spans 15 residues. Looked up from germline, CDR1 is MDHEN and CDR2 is SYDVKM. CDR3 DNA sequence: TGTGCCGCAACAGGCTCGGGAGGACGGGGGGAGACCCAGTACTTC. This sequence encodes CAATGSGGRGETQYF. The variable domain in full, with the rest retrieved from reference TRBV28 and TRBJ2-5, is DVKVTQSSRYLVKRTGEKVFLECVQDMDHENMFWYRQDPGLGLRLIYFSYDVKMKEKGDIPEGYSVSREKKERFSLILESASTNQTSMYLCAATGSGGRGETQYFGPGTRLLVL.

The genes are TRBV20-1 and TRBJ2-7, with D possibly matching TRBD1 (5 bases). The CDR3 consists of 14 residues. Germline lookup yields CDR1 DFQATT and CDR2 SNEGSKA (reference sequence). V lost 3 bases and J lost 2, with 14 bases in between. The CDR3 region is CSASGAFPPYEQYF. Written as DNA, the CDR3 is TGCAGTGCTAGTGGGGCATTCCCGCCCTACGAGCAGTACTTC.

This rearrangement joins TRBV19 to TRBJ1-1; 7 bases map to TRBD1. Germline V lookup: CDR1 LNHDA, CDR2 SQIVND (reference sequence). Losses at the gene ends were 3 bases for V and 6 bases for J; bases not matched to a gene: 10. This CDR3 has 15 residues. The CDR3 bases are TGTGCCAGTAGTATTTACGAGGGGGCGGGCGCTGAAGCTTTCTTT. Translation: CASSIYEGAGAEAFF.

This clone has a handful of counts. The chain recombines TRBV13 with TRBJ2-7, with 8 positions matching TRBD1. The CDR3 length is 13 residues. Germline CDR1 is PRHDT and CDR2 is FYEKMQ (reference sequence). V lost 2 bases, J lost 5 bases, and 2 bases stayed unmatched. The CDR3 is CASSLPQGDEQYF. In DNA, the CDR3 is TGTGCCAGCAGCTTACCACAGGGGGACGAGCAGTACTTC.

The chain has TRBV7-8 and TRBJ2-5, with 11 positions matching TRBD2. The CDR3 runs 16 residues. With V trimmed by 5 bases and J by 3 bases, 8 bases remained unmatched. CDR1 is SGHVS and CDR2 is FQNEAQ in the germline V gene. CDR3 DNA: TGTGCCAGCAGCGCCAGACTAGCGGGGTGGGAAGAGACCCAGTACTTC. Residues: CASSARLAGWEETQYF.

This chain's CDR3 is CASSSLGSSSYNEQFF. The CDR3 coding sequence is TGTGCCAGCAGTTCCCTTGGGTCTAGCTCCTACAATGAGCAGTTCTTC. V is TRBV28 and J is TRBJ2-1; D remains unclear. The germline CDR1 and CDR2 sequences are MDHEN and SYDVKM. Trimming removed 4 bases from V and 0 bases from J, with 13 bases in between. This CDR3 comprises 16 residues.

The chain uses TRBV5-5 and TRBJ2-3, with D possibly being TRBD2 (7 bases). The CDR3 sequence is 14 residues long. The germline gives CDR1 SGHKS, CDR2 YYEKEE (reference sequence). V was shortened by 0 bases and J by 4 bases, with 9 bases between the two germline ends. The CDR3 region is CASSLVGGADTQYF. The CDR3 DNA sequence: TGTGCCAGCAGCTTGGTAGGGGGGGCAGATACGCAGTATTTT.

The chain links TRBV28 to TRBJ2-7, with TRBD1 matching 7 bases. The V and J ends lost 8 bases and 3 bases, in that order; junction bases with no gene match: 4. CDR3 length: 12 amino acids. Germline CDR1 reads MDHEN; CDR2 reads SYDVKM. The DNA of the CDR3 is TGTGCCAGCGGGGACAGTTTCTACGAGCAGTACTTC. Amino acids: CASGDSFYEQYF. Variable domain in full (rest from reference TRBV28 and TRBJ2-7): DVKVTQSSRYLVKRTGEKVFLECVQDMDHENMFWYRQDPGLGLRLIYFSYDVKMKEKGDIPEGYSVSREKKERFSLILESASTNQTSMYLCASGDSFYEQYFGPGTRLTVT.

This chain links TRBV2 with TRBJ1-6, with D perhaps matching TRBD1 (5 bases). CDR1 and CDR2 from the germline V gene are SNHLY and FYNNEI. The CDR3 covers 13 residues. V lost 4 bases and J 8 bases, leaving 9 bases between the germline ends. The CDR3 loop is CASSGQPDSPLHF. The CDR3 DNA reads TGTGCCAGCAGTGGACAGCCCGATTCACCCCTCCACTTT. The full variable domain, with the rest looked up from reference TRBV2 and TRBJ1-6, is EPEVTQTPSHQVTQMGQEVILRCVPISNHLYFYWYRQILGQKVEFLVSFYNNEISEKSEIFDDQFSVERPDGSNFTLKIRSTKLEDSAMYFCASSGQPDSPLHFGNGTRLTVT.

This clone is deemed medium-sized. V gene TRBV7-9 combines with J gene TRBJ2-3; D unclear. The CDR3 totals 17 residues. CDR1 is SEHNR and CDR2 is FQNEAQ in the germline V gene (reference sequence). Trimming shortened V by 1 base and J by 0 bases, and 14 bases separated the two germline ends. CDR3 bases: TGTGCCAGCAGCTTAGACTCCCTCTTGTTTAGCACAGATACGCAGTATTTT. It translates to CASSLDSLLFSTDTQYF.

The chain is built from TRBV21-1 and TRBJ1-6. TRBV21-1 is a documented pseudogene. The CDR3 length is 17 residues. CDR3 in amino acids: CASAAPSPPIANSPLHF. The CDR3 nucleotides read TGTGCCAGCGCGGCACCCTCTCCTCCTATAGCGAATTCACCCCTCCACTTT.

The chain employs TRBV3-1 (or the pseudogene TRBV3-2) and TRBJ2-5, with TRBD2 as a possible D gene (6 bases). V lost 0 bases and J 5 bases, leaving 13 bases between the germline ends. The CDR3 contains 15 residues. Germline assignment: CDR1 LGHDT and CDR2 YNNKEL (reference sequence). The CDR3 DNA sequence: TGTGCCAGCAGCCAAGATGCGGCGGAGGGGGAGACCCAGTACTTC. Its protein is CASSQDAAEGETQYF.

The J gene is TRBJ2-2, the V gene TRBV5-6; D call uncertain. The CDR3 totals 17 residues. V dropped 0 bases and J dropped 6 bases, with 18 bases sitting between them. Germline assignment: CDR1 SGHDT and CDR2 YYEEEE. CDR3 residues: CASSLDPGSVISGELFF. As DNA, the CDR3 is TGTGCCAGCAGCTTGGACCCAGGATCTGTGATTTCCGGGGAGCTGTTTTTT.

The rearrangement uses TRBV5-1 and TRBJ2-2; 9 bases map to TRBD2. CDR3 length: 14 residues. The germline V gene has CDR1 SGHRS and CDR2 YFSETQ. J lost 8 bases, V lost 4 bases, and 6 bases had no gene match. The CDR3 nucleotides read TGCGCCAGCAGCCTGATAGCGGGAGTGGGGGAGCTGTTTTTT. It encodes CASSLIAGVGELFF.

The chain employs TRBV18 and TRBJ2-7, with 7 bases lining up with TRBD2. Germline V gives CDR1 KGHSH, CDR2 LQKENI. The CDR3 loop spans 15 amino acids. V lost 3 bases and J lost 5; bases outside the gene matches: 10. CDR3 protein: CASSPKRRTRDEQYF. CDR3 sequence (DNA): TGTGCCAGCTCACCCAAACGTAGGACTAGGGACGAGCAGTACTTC.

V and J are TRBV25-1 and TRBJ2-5; 12 bases agree with TRBD2. Trimming cost V 4 bases and J 2 bases; bases outside gene matches: 5. Germline loops: CDR1 MGHDK, CDR2 SYGVNS. The CDR3 sequence is 16 residues long. CDR3 sequence: CASSVLAGGVQETQYF. The CDR3 DNA is TGTGCCAGCAGTGTCCTAGCGGGGGGGGTACAAGAGACCCAGTACTTC.

The V and J genes are TRBV10-3 and TRBJ1-3; D might be TRBD1 (5 bases). Trimming pared 11 bases from V and 0 bases from J, leaving 14 bases between. Germline V gene data show CDR1 as ENHRY and CDR2 as SYGVKD. There are 14 residues in the CDR3. The CDR3: CACGRDGSGNTIYF. In DNA form, the CDR3 reads TGTGCCTGTGGGAGGGACGGCTCTGGAAACACCATATATTTT.

This sequence joins TRBV9 and TRBJ2-3; D perhaps matches TRBD1 (6 bases). CDR3 length equals 16 residues. Trimming took off 0 bases at V and 0 bases at J, with 11 bases between the two ends. Germline V gene lookup returns CDR1 SGDLS and CDR2 YYNGEE. In nucleotides, the CDR3 is TGTGCCAGCAGCGTAGTGGCGGACAGTAGCACAGATACGCAGTATTTT. Translating gives CASSVVADSSTDTQYF.

V gene TRBV29-1 combines with J gene TRBJ2-4; D is unclear. There are 12 residues in the CDR3. Germline V gene sequence: CDR1 SQVTM, CDR2 ANQGSEA. V lost 6 bases and J lost 3, with 9 bases in between. CDR3: CSVLRDKNIQYF. CDR3 nucleotide sequence: TGCAGCGTCCTCCGAGACAAAAACATTCAGTACTTC.